This is a list of T cell receptor beta chains from one sample in a study of blood T cell repertoires in COVID-19. Measured with immunoSEQ multiplex PCR; TCRdb has only the in-frame clones, and not every one. Among fewer than 300,000 clones listed, about 89% were seen once. The sample was peripheral blood. These TCRs come from a man aged 35-49 years who had recovered from COVID-19. Each CDR3 is given with its conserved first and last residue. Each record gives: clone size, D gene, J gene, V gene, CDR3 protein, CDR3 DNA. The D gene is left open where the match is weak. The listing skips clone size in some rows; elsewhere it reads once, few, many or a size class.

.,TRBD2,TRBJ2-3,TRBV6-6,CASSSGLVRDTQYF,TGTGCCAGCAGCTCTGGACTAGTGAGAGATACGCAGTATTTT
.,.,TRBJ2-3,TRBV21-1,CASSTIGLAGGNTDTQYF,TGTGCCAGCAGCACGATCGGACTAGCGGGGGGGAACACAGATACGCAGTATTTT
.,.,TRBJ2-1,TRBV6-5,CASSYIDSSYNEQFF,TGTGCCAGCAGTTACATCGACAGCTCCTACAATGAGCAGTTCTTC
once,.,TRBJ1-2,TRBV7-9,CASSPPETALPSGYTF,TGTGCCAGCAGCCCACCCGAAACAGCCTTACCGTCGGGCTACACCTTC
.,TRBD1,TRBJ1-5,TRBV27,CASGPGTGTSIVNQPQHF,TGTGCCAGCGGACCCGGGACAGGGACGTCCATTGTCAATCAGCCCCAGCATTTT
.,TRBD2,TRBJ2-3,TRBV7-2,CASSSTSGRAKDTQYF,TGTGCCAGCAGCTCGACTAGCGGGAGGGCCAAAGATACGCAGTATTTT
.,.,TRBJ1-2,TRBV27,CASRSRGANYGYTF,TGTGCCAGCAGGTCCCGGGGAGCTAACTATGGCTACACCTTC
.,TRBD2,TRBJ2-5,TRBV19,CATKGSQTSGGETQYF,TGTGCCACCAAAGGGTCGCAGACTAGCGGGGGAGAGACCCAGTACTTC
.,.,TRBJ2-5,TRBV21-1,CASNGRVETQYF,TGTGCCAGCAACGGGCGGGTGGAGACCCAGTACTTC
once,.,TRBJ1-3,TRBV6-5,CASGPLAGNGNTIYF,TGTGCCAGCGGCCCCCTGGCGGGGAATGGAAACACCATATATTTT
.,TRBD2,TRBJ2-7,TRBV2,CASRLAAIYEQYF,TGTGCCAGCCGACTAGCAGCTATCTACGAGCAGTACTTC
.,.,TRBJ2-1,TRBV5-1,CASSLTGTTAGYEQFF,TGCGCCAGCAGCTTAACCGGGACAACTGCGGGCTATGAGCAGTTCTTC
.,TRBD2,TRBJ2-1,TRBV7-3,CASSFNLAGRGEQFF,TGTGCCAGCAGCTTTAACCTAGCGGGAAGGGGTGAGCAGTTCTTC
few,.,TRBJ1-2,TRBV12-3/TRBV12-4,CASSQGPGYTF,TGTGCCAGCAGCCAGGGTCCTGGCTACACCTTC
once,TRBD2,TRBJ2-5,TRBV28,CAVRLAGGPTETQYF,TGTGCCGTAAGACTAGCGGGAGGCCCGACGGAGACCCAGTACTTC
medium-sized,.,TRBJ2-3,TRBV11-2,CASSLGLNVTTQYF,TGTGCCAGCAGCTTAGGACTGAATGTTACGACGCAGTATTTT
.,TRBD1,TRBJ2-3,TRBV27,CASSPGTGPYTDTQYF,TGTGCCAGCAGTCCCGGGACAGGGCCATACACAGATACGCAGTATTTT
.,.,TRBJ2-1,TRBV2,CASSPRGFAGKYNEQFF,TGTGCCAGCAGCCCGCGTGGCTTTGCGGGGAAGTACAATGAGCAGTTCTTC
.,TRBD1,TRBJ2-5,TRBV9,CASSVASGTGGSQETQYF,TGTGCCAGCAGCGTAGCTTCAGGTACAGGGGGGTCCCAAGAGACCCAGTACTTC
.,.,TRBJ1-1,TRBV4-1,CASSHEGGGRTEAFF,TGCGCCAGCAGCCACGAGGGCGGGGGGAGGACTGAAGCTTTCTTT
.,TRBD1,TRBJ1-1,TRBV25-1,CASSWTGSTSEAFF,TGTGCCAGCAGTTGGACAGGGAGCACTTCTGAAGCTTTCTTT
.,.,TRBJ1-2,TRBV27,CASSSGHNPVGAYGYTF,TGTGCCAGCAGTTCGGGACACAACCCCGTCGGTGCTTATGGCTACACCTTC
.,TRBD1,TRBJ1-3,TRBV2,CASREQGGPGNTIYF,TGTGCCAGCAGAGAACAGGGGGGTCCTGGAAACACCATATATTTT
.,TRBD2,TRBJ2-7,TRBV7-2,CASSLERGYSYEQYF,TGTGCCAGCAGCCTAGAGCGGGGCTACTCCTACGAGCAGTACTTC
once,.,TRBJ1-1,TRBV5-4,CASSVGASTEAFF,TGTGCCAGCAGCGTGGGGGCGAGCACTGAAGCTTTCTTT
.,TRBD2,TRBJ2-3,TRBV25-1,CASSDPGGDTQYF,TGTGCCAGCAGTGACCCGGGGGGAGATACGCAGTATTTT
.,TRBD1,TRBJ2-1,TRBV2,CASSERSGGTHNEQFF,TGTGCCAGCAGTGAAAGGTCAGGGGGAACGCACAATGAGCAGTTCTTC
.,TRBD1,TRBJ2-7,TRBV29-1,CSVGNRGDFEQYF,TGCAGCGTTGGAAACAGGGGAGATTTTGAGCAGTACTTC
.,.,TRBJ1-6,TRBV5-1,CASSFQVGSPLHF,TGCGCCAGCAGCTTCCAAGTCGGTTCACCCCTCCACTTT
.,.,TRBJ2-7,TRBV12-3/TRBV12-4,CASSPPGSNEQYF,TGTGCCAGCAGCCCCCCCGGGTCCAACGAGCAGTACTTC
.,TRBD2,TRBJ2-1,TRBV7-6,CASSLTSGGPSYNEQFF,TGTGCCAGCAGCTTGACTAGCGGGGGTCCCTCCTACAATGAGCAGTTCTTC
.,.,TRBJ2-1,TRBV10-3,CASTGGAGSYNEQFF,TGTGCCAGCACAGGTGGAGCAGGATCCTACAATGAGCAGTTCTTC
few,TRBD1,TRBJ2-7,TRBV5-1,CASSLLGQGFDEQYF,TGCGCCAGCAGCTTGTTGGGACAGGGATTTGACGAGCAGTACTTC
.,.,TRBJ2-1,TRBV9,CASSEGGRLNEQFF,TGTGCCAGCAGCGAGGGGGGGCGGTTGAATGAGCAGTTCTTC
.,TRBD2,TRBJ2-1,TRBV6-2/TRBV6-3,CASSSTPSGGFPYNEQFF,TGTGCCAGCAGCAGTACCCCTAGCGGGGGGTTTCCCTACAATGAGCAGTTCTTC
.,.,TRBJ1-5,TRBV19,CASRQAGLEQPQHF,TGTGCCAGTCGTCAGGCGGGACTGGAACAGCCCCAGCATTTT
.,.,TRBJ2-2,TRBV10-1,CASSVFAGALPGELFF,TGCGCCAGCAGTGTTTTTGCGGGGGCCCTCCCCGGGGAGCTGTTTTTT
.,.,TRBJ1-2,TRBV10-3,CAISEDKSHYGYTF,TGTGCCATCAGTGAAGACAAGTCGCACTATGGCTACACCTTC
.,.,TRBJ2-6,TRBV21-1,CASSKGAGANVLTF,TGTGCCAGCAGCAAAGGAGCTGGGGCCAACGTCCTGACTTTC
.,.,TRBJ2-7,TRBV19,CASSIDTRTYEQYF,TGTGCCAGTAGTATAGATACCAGGACCTACGAGCAGTACTTC
once,.,TRBJ2-1,TRBV7-8,CASNVYRGDLAYNEQFF,TGTGCCAGCAACGTTTACCGCGGGGATTTAGCCTACAATGAGCAGTTCTTC
once,.,TRBJ2-7,TRBV4-3,CASSQEVEYSYEQYF,TGCGCCAGCAGCCAAGAAGTTGAGTACTCCTACGAGCAGTACTTC
.,TRBD1,TRBJ2-6,TRBV19,CASSMGQLSGANVLTF,TGTGCCAGTAGTATGGGACAGCTCTCTGGGGCCAACGTCCTGACTTTC
many,TRBD1,TRBJ2-5,TRBV5-4,CASSQTGGETQYF,TGTGCCAGCAGCCAGACAGGGGGAGAGACCCAGTACTTC
.,.,TRBJ1-2,TRBV6-5,CASKDSGAEGYTF,TGTGCCAGCAAGGATTCAGGGGCGGAAGGCTACACCTTC
.,TRBD2,TRBJ2-1,TRBV6-1,CASSESTSGYNEQFF,TGTGCCAGCAGTGAATCAACTAGCGGTTACAATGAGCAGTTCTTC
.,.,TRBJ1-5,TRBV30,CAWSWGDGQPQHF,TGTGCCTGGAGTTGGGGGGATGGTCAGCCCCAGCATTTT
.,.,TRBJ2-7,TRBV6-5,CASSYSLPKSYEQYF,TGTGCCAGCAGTTACTCGCTCCCTAAGTCCTACGAGCAGTACTTC
.,.,TRBJ1-2,TRBV20-1,CSASPSVNYGYTF,TGCAGTGCTAGTCCGTCGGTTAACTATGGCTACACCTTC
.,.,TRBJ1-3,TRBV5-6,CASSSSSGNTIYF,TGTGCCAGCAGCAGTAGCTCTGGAAACACCATATATTTT
.,.,TRBJ2-3,TRBV7-9,CASSLEQTSTDTQYF,TGTGCCAGCAGCTTAGAGCAGACTAGCACAGATACGCAGTATTTT
.,.,TRBJ2-7,TRBV4-2,CASSQAEGSYEQYF,TGTGCCAGCAGCCAAGCGGAGGGCTCCTACGAGCAGTACTTC
.,.,TRBJ1-3,TRBV5-1,CASTPDYKSSGNTIYF,TGCGCCAGCACCCCCGATTATAAGAGCTCTGGAAACACCATATATTTT